The rows below give T cell receptor beta chains drawn from one sample of a study of blood T cell repertoires in COVID-19. Sequencing used immunoSEQ multiplex PCR; TCRdb keeps in-frame clones, though not all of them. The data show approximately 200,000 clones, with about 85% seen just once and less than 14% held by the top ten. Sequenced: PBMCs or T cells enriched from blood (not recorded which). The receptor set was obtained from a man aged 25-45 years who had recovered from COVID-19. Both conserved end residues are part of each CDR3. Fields, in order: J gene, V gene, CDR3 protein.

>TRBJ1-2|TRBV12-3/TRBV12-4
CASTNRGNYGYTF
>TRBJ1-3|TRBV29-1
CSVDGTGDGNTIYF
>TRBJ2-2|TRBV7-2
CASSVSGGSSGELFF
>TRBJ1-3|TRBV6-5
CASRDSQPSGNTIYF
>TRBJ1-1|TRBV3-1/TRBV3-2
CASSLGDRGAFF
>TRBJ1-5|TRBV19
CASSIDASGGLQPQHF
>TRBJ1-1|TRBV30
CALQRGGNTEAFF
>TRBJ1-6|TRBV27
CASSYNPGTGGSPLHF
>TRBJ2-3|TRBV30
CAWSVLRTDTQYF
>TRBJ1-5|TRBV4-2
CASSQDQEVRAQPQHF
>TRBJ2-7|TRBV7-9
CASSLVPDAYYEQYF
>TRBJ2-2|TRBV6-6
CASRRNGELFF
>TRBJ2-7|TRBV7-2
CASSPDSGRAYEQYF
>TRBJ1-2|TRBV6-5
CASSFYYGYTF
>TRBJ1-6|TRBV27
CASSFSHSPLHF
>TRBJ2-1|TRBV15
CAISRDRAGGHNEQFF
>TRBJ1-2|TRBV3-1/TRBV3-2
CASSPGQGWDGYTF
>TRBJ2-3|TRBV5-1
CASSSGTGVTDTQYF
>TRBJ1-4|TRBV11-2
CASSPDLYGRTATNEKLFF
>TRBJ1-5|TRBV28
CASSLSGIGNQPQHF
>TRBJ1-2|TRBV4-1
CASSQPDSYGYTF
>TRBJ2-3|TRBV30
CAWNHRHIDTQYF
>TRBJ2-3|TRBV10-3
CAISGTSEVRSRTDTQYF
>TRBJ1-1|TRBV7-9
CASSAQGSHMNTEAFF
>TRBJ2-3|TRBV6-2/TRBV6-3
CASSYSTLIAGSRDTQYF
>TRBJ2-2|TRBV6-5
CASSYSRGTGELFF
>TRBJ2-7|TRBV11-2
CASGRESYEQYF
>TRBJ2-7|TRBV7-2
CASSLGGTGKEQYF
>TRBJ2-3|TRBV5-1
CASSLEGRGGKVDTQYF
>TRBJ1-6|TRBV9
CASSGPGGRVNSPLHF
>TRBJ2-1|TRBV30
CAWSVKGSDNEQFF
>TRBJ1-2|TRBV2
CASSERETYGYTF
>TRBJ1-2|TRBV10-3
CAIRQGENYGYTF
>TRBJ2-5|TRBV5-4
CASSTAGIPETQYF
>TRBJ2-5|TRBV28
CASSPGSTSSTQYF
>TRBJ1-1|TRBV28
CASSLYPGDARGEAFF
>TRBJ1-6|TRBV7-2
CASSLGQGRGSPLHF
>TRBJ1-1|TRBV7-9
CASSAGVTEAFF
>TRBJ2-2|TRBV15
CATRIPTGPNTGELFF
>TRBJ2-7|TRBV5-4
CASSLKTSGEQYF
>TRBJ2-1|TRBV7-3
CASSSGGRPINEQFF
>TRBJ2-3|TRBV30
CAWSSGLATDTQYF
>TRBJ1-2|TRBV25-1
CASSEYVNYGYTF
>TRBJ1-1|TRBV19
CASSRRTGGTEAFF
>TRBJ2-1|TRBV19
CATLKTSGRGAYNEQFF
>TRBJ1-4|TRBV5-4
CASSLAGVTTNEKLFF
>TRBJ2-7|TRBV5-6
CASSPWWRGTSYEQYF
>TRBJ2-1|TRBV6-5
CAVRQTVYNEQFF
>TRBJ2-1|TRBV11-2
CASSPTGTGAGEQFF
>TRBJ1-4|TRBV28
CASSSPGLAHNEKLFF
>TRBJ1-4|TRBV28
CASSPGTGGPITNEKLFF
>TRBJ2-7|TRBV28
CASKVALSSYEQYF
>TRBJ2-7|TRBV2
CASLRRETNEQYF
>TRBJ2-2|TRBV5-1
CASRLMTATHGELFF
>TRBJ2-7|TRBV7-9
CASSFDRGAYEQYF
>TRBJ1-5|TRBV9
CASSPEEGSNQPQHF
>TRBJ2-3|TRBV28
CASSPLWGTSGFTDTQYF